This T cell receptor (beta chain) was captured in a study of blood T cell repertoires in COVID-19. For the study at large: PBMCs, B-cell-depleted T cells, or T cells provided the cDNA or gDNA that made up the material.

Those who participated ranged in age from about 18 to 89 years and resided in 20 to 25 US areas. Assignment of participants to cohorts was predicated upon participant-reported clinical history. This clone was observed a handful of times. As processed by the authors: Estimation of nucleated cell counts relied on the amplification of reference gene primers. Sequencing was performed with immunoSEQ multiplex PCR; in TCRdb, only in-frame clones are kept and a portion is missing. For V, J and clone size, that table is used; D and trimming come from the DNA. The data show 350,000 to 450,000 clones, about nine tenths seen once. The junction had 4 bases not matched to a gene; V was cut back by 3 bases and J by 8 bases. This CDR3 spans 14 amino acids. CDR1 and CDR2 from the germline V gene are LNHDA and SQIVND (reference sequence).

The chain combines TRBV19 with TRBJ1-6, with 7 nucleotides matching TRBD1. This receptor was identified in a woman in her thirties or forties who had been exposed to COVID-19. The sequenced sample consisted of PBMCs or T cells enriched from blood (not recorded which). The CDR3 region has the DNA TGTGCCAGTAGTATGACAGGGAAGGATTCACCCCTCCACTTT. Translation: CASSMTGKDSPLHF.